The clone carrying this TCR beta chain was found many times. What it binds is unknown. The sample originates from a study of T cells in Graves' hyperthyroidism and ophthalmopathy. Study-level findings and limits: Expanded thyroid clonotypes (above 0.001) were mostly also found in blood. The model foresaw ophthalmopathy a median around 6.4 months prior to onset.

RNA transcripts served as the template for amplifying TCR beta CDR3 regions. When the TCR CDR3 underwent first-round RT-PCR, the HTBI primer set was used. Via MiXCR, TCRdb re-called the multiplex PCR reads, giving one row per CDR3 protein. Found here are roughly 580,000 distinct CDR3 sequences, roughly 14% of them singletons; the top ten hold roughly 5.7%. Uncontrolled infections, other autoimmune diseases, pregnancy or lactation led to exclusion of patients. Together with thyroid ultrasound, orbital computed tomography, serum thyroxine and TRAb, clinical symptoms were used for diagnoses. Trimming shortened V by 0 bases and J by 6 bases, and 16 bases separated the two germline ends. The CDR3 is 16 amino acids. Germline assignment: CDR1 ENHRY and CDR2 SYGVKD.

The TCR comes from a woman in her twenties or thirties with Graves' hyperthyroidism that later progressed to Graves' ophthalmopathy. What was sequenced was blood. The rearrangement joins TRBV10-3 to TRBJ2-3, with TRBD2 as a possible D gene (5 bases). In nucleotides, the CDR3 is TGTGCCATCAGTGAGTCTATAGGAGGTTCGGGGGATACGCAGTATTTT. It is translated as CAISESIGGSGDTQYF.